Below, 5 T cell receptor beta chains from the same sample are listed, as sequenced in a study of OX40 agonist ivuxolimab in advanced cancers. The table came from immunoSEQ multiplex PCR; TCRdb's copy has only in-frame clones and leaves some out. This sample has tens of thousands of clones, with under 90% found just once. Sequenced material: CD4+ or CD8+ T cells sorted from blood, taken in a trial of the OX40 agonist ivuxolimab. The receptors here all came from an adult with an advanced solid tumor such as melanoma, head and neck, liver or kidney cancer.

J is TRBJ2-7 and V is TRBV10-2, with D possibly being TRBD1 or TRBD2 (5 bases each). The CDR3 has 11 residues. V was shortened by 5 bases and J by 4 bases, with 6 bases between the two germline ends. The germline V gene has CDR1 WSHSY and CDR2 SAAADI. Here the CDR3 reads CASSWGYEQYF. CDR3 coding DNA: TGCGCCAGCAGTTGGGGGTACGAGCAGTACTTC.

Here the CDR3 reads CASSLGVLPPTENTEAFF. CDR3 coding DNA: TGTGCCAGCAGCTTAGGGGTTCTTCCGCCGACAGAGAACACTGAAGCTTTCTTT. J is TRBJ1-1 and V is TRBV11-2; maybe TRBD1 (5 bases). Germline V CDR1 and CDR2: SGHAT, FQNNGV. The V and J ends lost 1 base and 1 base respectively, with 19 bases between them. This CDR3 is 18 amino acids long.

The chain couples TRBV28 to TRBJ2-1, with D possibly matching TRBD2 (5 bases). The ends were cut back, 4 bases at V and 8 bases at J, with 18 bases in the middle. The CDR3 has 15 amino acids. In germline, CDR1 is MDHEN, CDR2 SYDVKM. The CDR3 loop is CASSSLRGVLYEQFF. CDR3 in DNA: TGTGCCAGCAGTTCCCTCCGGGGAGTACTGTATGAGCAGTTCTTC. Looking up the rest from reference TRBV28 and TRBJ2-1 gives the full variable domain: DVKVTQSSRYLVKRTGEKVFLECVQDMDHENMFWYRQDPGLGLRLIYFSYDVKMKEKGDIPEGYSVSREKKERFSLILESASTNQTSMYLCASSSLRGVLYEQFFGPGTRLTVL.

The chain carries TRBV6-5 and TRBJ1-2; TRBD1 aligns across 7 bases. Unmatched junction bases numbered 4, after V lost 2 bases and J lost 7 bases. The V gene's germline CDR1 is MNHEY and CDR2 SVGAGI. This CDR3 is built from 13 residues. The CDR3 region is CASSYDRVTGYTF. DNA of the CDR3: TGTGCCAGCAGTTACGACAGGGTTACTGGCTACACCTTC.

V is TRBV28 and J is TRBJ2-7; 8 bases align to TRBD1. The V segment lost 5 bases and the J segment 3 bases; nucleotides outside the gene matches: 3. Germline-derived CDR1 and CDR2 are MDHEN and SYDVKM. This CDR3 comprises 13 residues. The CDR3 sequence: CASSRQGSYEQYF. CDR3 nucleotides: TGTGCCAGCAGTCGACAGGGGAGCTACGAGCAGTACTTC.